One and the same sample provided the 23 T cell receptor beta chains below, sequenced in a study of neurological immune-mediated disorders. TCRdb itself ran the 5' RACE reads through MiXCR, one entry per CDR3 protein. The sample holds 40,000 to 55,000 distinct CDR3 sequences; about 9.4% are singletons and the top ten take roughly 20%. The sequenced sample consisted of PBMCs. The receptors were sampled from a woman aged 40 to 50 with HTLV-1-associated myelopathy (HAM/TSP).

In its sample, this clonotype was seen many times. In nucleotides, the CDR3 is TGTGCCAGCAGTTGGGGTAAAGGGCGGGGCACAGATACGCAGTATTTT. Encoded protein: CASSWGKGRGTDTQYF. J is TRBJ2-3 and V is TRBV28; TRBD2 is a possible D gene (5 bases). Trimming pared 4 bases from V and 1 base from J, leaving 15 bases between. Germline V gene data show CDR1 as MDHEN and CDR2 as SYDVKM. The CDR3 spans 16 residues.

Many counts were recorded for this clonotype. This chain links TRBV20-1 with TRBJ1-2; D is ambiguous. The CDR3 spans 14 residues. CDR1 is DFQATT and CDR2 is SNEGSKA in the germline V gene (reference sequence). The germline V and J ends were trimmed by 0 bases and 4 bases, with 12 bases remaining between them. The CDR3 nucleotides are TGCAGTGCTAGAGATCTTGAGTCCTTCTATGGCTACACCTTC. This gives the protein CSARDLESFYGYTF.

Many counts were recorded for this clonotype. The chain links TRBV20-1 to TRBJ2-1; 8 bases fit TRBD2. V lost 2 bases and J lost 15; bases outside the gene matches: 12. CDR1 DFQATT and CDR2 SNEGSKA come from the germline V gene (reference sequence). This CDR3 contains 13 residues. The CDR3 DNA reads as TGCAGTGCTAGACCCTTTTTCGGGGGGGGTCTGTTCTTC. As protein: CSARPFFGGGLFF.

In its sample, this clonotype was seen many times. The V and J genes are TRBV20-1 and TRBJ2-1; D gene unclear. CDR1 and CDR2 (germline): DFQATT, SNEGSKA (reference sequence). V was clipped by 6 bases and J by 2 bases, with 14 bases between them. The CDR3 has 14 amino acids. Written as DNA, the CDR3 is TGCAGTGCAAATCCCGGTCAGACCTACAATGAGCAGTTCTTC. It is translated as CSANPGQTYNEQFF.

This clonotype was found many times. This chain joins TRBV11-2 and TRBJ1-2, with 9 bases that match TRBD1. V lost 5 bases to trimming and J lost 2 bases; unmatched junction nucleotides: 12. CDR1 is SGHAT, CDR2 FQNNGV, per germline. The CDR3 length is 17 residues. The CDR3: CASSVTMTGGWNYGYTF. CDR3 in DNA: TGTGCCAGCAGCGTAACAATGACAGGGGGGTGGAACTATGGCTACACCTTC. The complete variable domain, with remaining parts taken from reference TRBV11-2 and TRBJ1-2, reads EAGVAQSPRYKIIEKRQSVAFWCNPISGHATLYWYQQILGQGPKLLIQFQNNGVVDDSQLPKDRFSAERLKGVDSTLKIQPAKLEDSAVYLCASSVTMTGGWNYGYTFGSGTRLTVV.

This clonotype was detected ten times or more. This chain joins TRBV27 and TRBJ2-2, with 12 bases identical to TRBD1. Trimming removed 5 bases from V and 5 bases from J; junction bases left unmatched: 9. The CDR3 loop spans 17 amino acids. Germline CDR1 reads MNHEY; CDR2 reads SMNVEV (reference sequence). The CDR3 reads CASSLFRDRGRTGELFF. For the CDR3, the DNA is TGTGCCAGCAGTCTTTTCCGGGACAGGGGGCGGACCGGGGAGCTGTTTTTT.

This clonotype was seen repeatedly, ten times or more. The rearrangement joins TRBV6-2 or TRBV6-3 to TRBJ2-1; D ambiguous. The germline V gene encodes CDR1 MNHEY and CDR2 SVGEGT. The CDR3 contains 13 residues. With 2 bases removed from V and 4 bases from J, the gap between germline ends came to 6 bases. The CDR3 is CASSYLGYNEQFF. CDR3 coding DNA: TGTGCCAGCAGTTACCTCGGGTACAATGAGCAGTTCTTC.

This clonotype was picked up many times. The rearrangement joins TRBV12-3 or TRBV12-4 to TRBJ1-1; 10 bases agree with TRBD1. The CDR3 contains 15 residues. V gave up 4 bases and J gave up 5 bases; unmatched junction bases: 7. Here the CDR3 reads CASSWPGQGITEAFF. CDR3 coding DNA: TGTGCCAGCAGTTGGCCGGGACAGGGGATTACTGAAGCTTTCTTT.

This clonotype appeared a few times. The chain combines TRBV18 with TRBJ1-5; D gene ambiguous. V was shortened by 2 bases and J by 2 bases, with 16 bases between the two germline ends. This CDR3 is built from 17 residues. CDR1 KGHSH and CDR2 LQKENI come from the germline V gene. DNA for the CDR3: TGTGCCAGCTCACCAACTCCGGGGTTCGGAGGCAATCAGCCCCAGCATTTT. It codes for CASSPTPGFGGNQPQHF.

This clonotype has ten or more counts. This chain links TRBV5-6 with TRBJ1-5; TRBD1 matches 7 bases. Germline-derived CDR1 and CDR2 are SGHDT and YYEEEE. This CDR3 has 14 residues. Trimming at V came to 0 bases and at J to 9 bases, leaving 6 bases not matched to a gene. CDR3 amino acids: CASSLEGGGRPQHF. DNA for the CDR3: TGTGCCAGCAGCTTGGAAGGAGGGGGCCGGCCCCAGCATTTT.

This clonotype was recorded many times. V gene TRBV12-3 or TRBV12-4 combines with J gene TRBJ1-5; D remains ambiguous. Trimming shortened V by 6 bases and J by 0 bases, and 12 bases separated the two germline ends. The CDR3 spans 15 residues. CDR3 region: CASSPGPHSNQPQHF. As DNA, the CDR3 is TGTGCCAGCAGCCCCGGGCCACATAGCAATCAGCCCCAGCATTTT.

The table lists this clonotype with many counts. The chain recombines TRBV5-1 with TRBJ2-1; perhaps TRBD2 as D (5 bases). V was cut by 0 bases and J by 8 bases, with 6 bases left in between. The V gene's germline CDR1 is SGHRS and CDR2 YFSETQ. The CDR3 consists of 12 residues. DNA of the CDR3: TGCGCCAGCAGCTTGGACGGGGATGAGCAGTTCTTC. It codes for CASSLDGDEQFF.

This clonotype has a single count. The genes are TRBV4-2 and TRBJ2-7; D gene unclear. Trimming took 2 bases from V and 6 from J, leaving 8 bases between them. Germline V gives CDR1 LGHNA, CDR2 YNFKEQ. This CDR3 contains 12 residues. The CDR3: CASSQSGSEQYF. Written as DNA, the CDR3 is TGTGCCAGCAGCCAATCGGGTTCCGAGCAGTACTTC.

This clonotype was counted ten times or more. CDR3 sequence: CASSSPPLAATETQYF. As DNA, the CDR3 is TGTGCCAGCAGTTCCCCCCCACTAGCGGCTACAGAGACCCAGTACTTC. The chain joins TRBV12-3 or TRBV12-4 to TRBJ2-5; 8 bases line up with TRBD2. V trimming: 4 bases; J trimming: 4 bases; junction bases outside the gene matches: 11. The CDR3 sequence is 16 residues long.

This clonotype was detected ten times or more. V gene TRBV20-1 combines with J gene TRBJ2-5, with 8 bases lining up with TRBD1. The CDR3 contains 14 residues. Germline-derived CDR1 and CDR2 are DFQATT and SNEGSKA (reference sequence). With 5 bases clipped from V and 2 bases from J, the junction kept 7 bases outside the gene matches. CDR3 amino acids: CSAVITGGQETQYF. The CDR3 nucleotides are TGCAGTGCTGTAATCACAGGGGGGCAAGAGACCCAGTACTTC.

This clonotype was recorded many times. This rearrangement joins TRBV12-3 or TRBV12-4 to TRBJ1-5; D ambiguous. The CDR3 runs to 13 residues. V gave up 2 bases and J gave up 4 bases, with 6 bases separating them. The CDR3 DNA reads TGTGCCAGCAGTTTATACGGGAATCAGCCCCAGCATTTT. This encodes CASSLYGNQPQHF.

This clonotype was counted ten times or more. J is TRBJ1-3 and V is TRBV21-1; the table's D call, TRBD1, was not checked against the DNA. TRBV21-1 corresponds to a pseudogene. This CDR3 region has 18 residues. In DNA, the CDR3 is TGTGCCAGCAGCAAAAATACGGGACAGGGGACCTCTGGAAACACCATATATTTT. Protein product: CASSKNTGQGTSGNTIYF.

This clonotype appeared a few times. The chain has TRBV29-1 and TRBJ2-7, with D unresolved. The V and J ends lost 4 bases and 2 bases respectively, with 12 bases between them. The CDR3 runs 13 residues. Germline V CDR1 and CDR2: SQVTM, ANQGSEA. In DNA form, the CDR3 reads TGCAGCGTTGCCGATCCTAGAACCTACGAGCAGTACTTC. Residues: CSVADPRTYEQYF.

This clonotype was counted at least ten times. V is TRBV5-1 and J is TRBJ2-7; 7 positions match TRBD2. The CDR3 has 15 residues. J was trimmed by 0 bases and V by 3 bases; bases with no gene match: 6. Germline V lookup: CDR1 SGHRS, CDR2 YFSETQ. The CDR3 loop is CASSSGGPLSYEQYF. The CDR3 DNA is TGCGCCAGCAGCTCGGGAGGTCCACTCTCCTACGAGCAGTACTTC.

This clonotype was detected ten times or more. The chain recombines TRBV2 with TRBJ2-1; 10 bases line up with TRBD1. The CDR3 is 15 amino acids. V lost 3 bases, J lost 10 bases, and 9 bases stayed unmatched. The germline gives CDR1 SNHLY, CDR2 FYNNEI. The CDR3 spells CASSESGDRGIEQFF. As DNA, the CDR3 is TGTGCCAGCAGTGAGTCCGGGGACAGGGGCATCGAGCAGTTCTTC.

This clonotype was seen ten or more times. The rearrangement links TRBV20-1 to TRBJ2-7, with D perhaps matching TRBD1 (5 bases). Germline V gene lookup returns CDR1 DFQATT and CDR2 SNEGSKA (reference sequence). Trimming cost V 0 bases and J 4 bases, with 13 bases left between them. CDR3 length: 14 amino acids. CDR3 amino acids: CSARDMSRAYEQYF. CDR3 bases: TGCAGTGCTAGAGATATGAGCAGGGCGTACGAGCAGTACTTC.

V gene TRBV27 combines with J gene TRBJ2-4; 8 bases map to TRBD1. J gave up 7 bases and V 4 bases, and 3 bases lay outside the gene matches. This CDR3 region has 13 residues. Germline V lookup: CDR1 MNHEY, CDR2 SMNVEV (reference sequence). The CDR3 loop reads CASSSWDRNIQYF. In DNA form, the CDR3 reads TGTGCCAGCAGTTCCTGGGACAGGAACATTCAGTACTTC.

This clonotype was picked up many times. V usage is TRBV7-2 and J usage is TRBJ2-2; D not certain. Germline V CDR1 and CDR2: SGHTA, FQGNSA. V was shortened by 4 bases and J by 0 bases, with 12 bases between the two germline ends. This CDR3 has 16 residues. The DNA for the CDR3 is TGTGCCAGCAGCTACACGGCCTCCTCGAACACCGGGGAGCTGTTTTTT. This codes for CASSYTASSNTGELFF.